These 31 T cell receptor beta chains came from one sample sequenced in a study of blood T cell repertoires in COVID-19. Profiling relied on immunoSEQ multiplex PCR, and the TCRdb table lists in-frame clones only, not all of them. In the table there are about 47,000 clones, around four fifths of which are singletons. The specimen was peripheral blood. All receptors come from a human donor with acute or convalescent COVID-19. The donor label of this sample is uncertain.

The V gene is TRBV19, the J gene TRBJ1-6; D is possibly TRBD1 (6 bases). Trimming shortened V by 5 bases and J by 9 bases, and 11 bases separated the two germline ends. CDR1 LNHDA and CDR2 SQIVND come from the germline V gene (reference sequence). The CDR3 length is 13 residues. In DNA, the CDR3 is TGTGCCAGTAGTTGGACAGCAGGTTCACCCCTCCACTTT. It is translated as CASSWTAGSPLHF.

The chain couples TRBV28 to TRBJ1-6; D possibly corresponds to TRBD1 (6 bases). V lost 6 bases to trimming and J lost 12 bases, with 12 bases between them. Germline lookup yields CDR1 MDHEN and CDR2 SYDVKM. CDR3 length: 12 residues. The CDR3 region is CASRSGVEPLHF. As DNA, the CDR3 is TGTGCCAGCAGATCAGGGGTCGAACCCCTCCACTTT.

A remark on this clone: Other DNA variants within this sample encode the same CDR3. V usage is TRBV12-3 or TRBV12-4 and J usage is TRBJ1-2; TRBD1 might be the D (5 bases). Trimming shortened V by 9 bases and J by 3 bases, and 11 bases separated the two germline ends. The CDR3 contains 12 residues. The DNA of the CDR3 is TGTGCCAGTTCGGGGGGGGACTATGGCTACACCTTC. This gives the protein CASSGGDYGYTF.

This clone appeared a few times. The genes are TRBV11-2 and TRBJ1-1, with TRBD1 matching 9 bases. With 5 bases clipped from V and 4 bases from J, the junction kept 5 bases outside the gene matches. This CDR3 comprises 14 residues. CDR1 is SGHAT and CDR2 is FQNNGV in the germline V gene. Written as DNA, the CDR3 is TGTGCCAGCAGCACCGGGGACAGGGTCACTGAAGCTTTCTTT. The encoded protein is CASSTGDRVTEAFF.

The genes are TRBV11-3 and TRBJ2-5, with TRBD2 matching over 9 bases. Unmatched junction bases numbered 9, after V lost 5 bases and J lost 5 bases. Germline assignment: CDR1 SGHNT and CDR2 YENEEA. This CDR3 has 15 amino acids. CDR3 sequence (DNA): TGTGCCAGCAGCCTCCCCGGTAGCGGGAGTGAGACCCAGTACTTC. Its protein is CASSLPGSGSETQYF.

This CDR3 reads CASSPGTGGTYEQYF. Here the CDR3 DNA reads TGTGCCAGCAGCCCCGGGACAGGGGGCACCTACGAGCAGTACTTC. The V gene is TRBV6-2 or TRBV6-3, the J gene TRBJ2-7; 12 positions agree with TRBD1. The V gene end was trimmed by 6 bases and the J gene end by 2 bases; junction bases not matched to a gene: 5. The CDR3 runs 15 residues. Germline-derived CDR1 and CDR2 are MNHEY and SVGEGT.

This chain connects TRBV7-9 to TRBJ2-7; D not certain. The germline gives CDR1 SEHNR, CDR2 FQNEAQ (reference sequence). The CDR3 has 14 amino acids. The V gene lost 1 base and the J gene lost 3 bases, with 10 bases spanning the gap. The CDR3 nucleotides are TGTGCCAGCAGCTTAGAGGCACAGAGCTACGAGCAGTACTTC. It translates to CASSLEAQSYEQYF.

This clone was counted only a few times. CDR3 nucleotide sequence: TGTGCCATCGGGGGTCGGGACAGTAATGAAAAACTGTTTTTT. This codes for CAIGGRDSNEKLFF. The chain is built from TRBV10-3 and TRBJ1-4; 7 bases line up with TRBD1. The J segment lost 4 bases and the V segment lost 8 bases, leaving 7 bases of the junction unmatched. CDR1 is ENHRY and CDR2 is SYGVKD in the germline V gene. The CDR3 is 14 amino acids.

This clone has only a few counts. CDR3 sequence (DNA): TGTGCCAGCAGCTTACTTACAGGGGGCCTGGATTCACCCCTCCACTTT. Protein product: CASSLLTGGLDSPLHF. This chain links TRBV11-2 with TRBJ1-6, with 9 bases that match TRBD1. V lost 2 bases to trimming and J lost 8 bases; unmatched junction nucleotides: 7. This CDR3 has 16 amino acids. Germline loops: CDR1 SGHAT, CDR2 FQNNGV.

The chain joins TRBV6-5 to TRBJ1-2, with a weak D call TRBD1 (6 bases). The length of the CDR3 is 13 residues. The V end was cut by 6 bases, the J end by 3 bases, with 11 bases between. From germline, CDR1 is MNHEY and CDR2 SVGAGI. CDR3 in amino acids: CASRPSGDYGYTF. Written as DNA, the CDR3 is TGTGCCAGCAGGCCGTCAGGGGACTATGGCTACACCTTC.

This chain joins TRBV7-8 and TRBJ1-1; 9 bases are a match to TRBD1. This CDR3 comprises 14 residues. Germline V gene data show CDR1 as SGHVS and CDR2 as FQNEAQ. The V segment lost 5 bases and the J segment 2 bases; nucleotides outside the gene matches: 3. The CDR3 bases are TGTGCCAGCAGCAAGGACAGGGGTAACACTGAAGCTTTCTTT. This sequence encodes CASSKDRGNTEAFF.

This chain uses TRBV7-8 with TRBJ1-3; D perhaps matches TRBD1 (6 bases). Germline loops: CDR1 SGHVS, CDR2 FQNEAQ. The CDR3 consists of 15 residues. V was pared by 1 base and J by 2 bases, with 9 bases between. The CDR3 here is CASSLVAGAGNTIYF. The CDR3 nucleotides are TGTGCCAGCAGCTTAGTAGCAGGGGCTGGAAACACCATATATTTT.

The chain employs TRBV10-3 and TRBJ1-5, with 7 nucleotides matching TRBD1. Germline V gene data show CDR1 as ENHRY and CDR2 as SYGVKD. The CDR3 length is 15 residues. Unmatched junction bases numbered 3, after V lost 2 bases and J lost 2 bases. CDR3 in DNA: TGTGCCATCAGTGAGCTAGGGACAGGCAATCAGCCCCAGCATTTT. Translated: CAISELGTGNQPQHF.

The rearrangement links TRBV6-1 to TRBJ2-1, with D possibly TRBD1 on 8 matching bases. V lost 6 bases and J lost 8, with 17 bases in between. CDR3 length: 14 residues. Germline CDR1 reads MNHNS; CDR2 reads SASEGT. CDR3 in DNA: TGTGCCAGCAGACTACAACAGGGGGGGGATGAGCAGTTCTTC. Translating it yields CASRLQQGGDEQFF.

The rearrangement joins TRBV11-1 to TRBJ2-5, with D possibly being TRBD1 (6 bases). This CDR3 comprises 13 residues. Trimming cost V 5 bases and J 3 bases, with 10 bases left between them. The germline V gene has CDR1 SGHAT and CDR2 FQDESV (reference sequence). CDR3 nucleotides: TGTGCCAGCAGCCCGGGACAAAAAGAGACCCAGTACTTC. Translated, it gives CASSPGQKETQYF.

The chain links TRBV11-3 to TRBJ1-1; TRBD1 matches at 7 bases. Germline V gives CDR1 SGHNT, CDR2 YENEEA. The CDR3 is 14 residues long. The ends lost 7 bases at V and 2 bases at J; junction bases unmatched: 7. The CDR3 sequence: CASTQTGINTEAFF. CDR3 DNA: TGTGCCAGCACCCAGACAGGGATTAACACTGAAGCTTTCTTT.

This clone was picked up one time. The chain joins TRBV7-2 to TRBJ1-1, with 9 bases matching TRBD1. This CDR3 is 14 amino acids long. Germline assignment: CDR1 SGHTA and CDR2 FQGNSA. Losses at the gene ends were 5 bases for V and 8 bases for J; bases not matched to a gene: 9. In DNA, the CDR3 is TGTGCCAGCAGCCCGCAGGACAGGGGAAACGAAGCTTTCTTT. Its protein product is CASSPQDRGNEAFF.

This clone is categorized as medium-sized. The genes are TRBV19 and TRBJ2-7; TRBD2 matches 7 bases. Trimming cost V 4 bases and J 4 bases; bases outside gene matches: 7. The CDR3 loop spans 14 amino acids. The germline V gene has CDR1 LNHDA and CDR2 SQIVND (reference sequence). CDR3 DNA sequence: TGTGCCAGTAGTACCCAACCGGGGGGATACGAGCAGTACTTC. It yields the protein CASSTQPGGYEQYF.

The gene calls are TRBV7-2 and TRBJ1-1; 8 bases match TRBD1. V lost 5 bases, J lost 8 bases, and 16 bases stayed unmatched. The CDR3 consists of 16 residues. Germline V gives CDR1 SGHTA, CDR2 FQGNSA. The CDR3 here is CASSPLGLSGGWEAFF. In DNA, the CDR3 is TGTGCCAGCAGCCCCTTGGGCCTCTCAGGGGGCTGGGAAGCTTTCTTT.

The chain is built from TRBV28 and TRBJ1-2; 10 nucleotides line up with TRBD1. The V and J ends lost 4 bases and 8 bases, in that order; junction bases with no gene match: 7. The CDR3 spans 14 residues. Looked up from germline, CDR1 is MDHEN and CDR2 is SYDVKM. CDR3: CASSSGQGTGGYTF. CDR3 bases: TGTGCCAGCAGTTCGGGACAGGGGACAGGCGGCTACACCTTC.

This sequence joins TRBV7-2 and TRBJ2-7, with TRBD2 identical over 7 bases. CDR1 and CDR2 (germline): SGHTA, FQGNSA. Trimming took 2 bases from V and 2 from J; bases not matched to a gene: 0. The CDR3 runs 13 residues. CDR3 sequence reads: CASSLSGTYEQYF. Here the CDR3 DNA reads TGTGCCAGCAGCTTAAGCGGGACCTACGAGCAGTACTTC.

The rearrangement links TRBV12-5 to TRBJ1-5; 9 nucleotides agree with TRBD1. The CDR3 has 15 residues. J gave up 3 bases and V 5 bases, and 5 bases lay outside the gene matches. CDR1 is LGHNT, CDR2 FRNRAP, per germline. Here the CDR3 reads CASGQDRGINQPQHF. The DNA of the CDR3 is TGTGCTAGTGGTCAGGACAGGGGTATCAATCAGCCCCAGCATTTT.

The J gene is TRBJ1-2, the V gene TRBV6-5; D possibly corresponds to TRBD1 (5 bases). The germline V and J ends were trimmed by 6 bases and 1 base, with 15 bases remaining between them. The germline gives CDR1 MNHEY, CDR2 SVGAGI. The CDR3 spans 15 residues. CDR3 residues: CASSPSSTVNYGYTF. DNA of the CDR3: TGTGCCAGCAGCCCCTCCTCGACAGTTAACTATGGCTACACCTTC.

This clone was seen just once. Distinct nucleotide sequences in the sample also encode this CDR3. This chain uses TRBV10-1 with TRBJ2-7; 9 bases agree with TRBD1. The CDR3 loop spans 14 amino acids. J gave up 2 bases and V 1 base, and 0 bases lay outside the gene matches. Germline V lookup: CDR1 WNHNN, CDR2 SYGVQD (reference sequence). This chain's CDR3 is CASSEYRGPYEQYF. CDR3 coding DNA: TGCGCCAGCAGTGAGTACAGGGGGCCCTACGAGCAGTACTTC.

The V call is TRBV24-1, the J call TRBJ2-1, with 9 bases identical to TRBD2. CDR3 length equals 15 residues. V lost 3 bases and J lost 8; bases outside the gene matches: 7. The germline gives CDR1 KGHDR, CDR2 SFDVKD. In DNA form, the CDR3 reads TGTGCCACCAGTGATACTAGCGGGCTAGCAGATGAGCAGTTCTTC. Its protein product is CATSDTSGLADEQFF.

The J gene is TRBJ1-6, the V gene TRBV19, with 7 bases that match TRBD1. The CDR3 is 15 residues long. CDR1 LNHDA and CDR2 SQIVND come from the germline V gene (reference sequence). Trimming at V came to 3 bases and at J to 9 bases, leaving 8 bases not matched to a gene. CDR3 amino acids: CASSIPGQSGSPLHF. As DNA, the CDR3 is TGTGCCAGTAGTATTCCGGGACAGTCGGGTTCACCCCTCCACTTT.

The chain has TRBV19 and TRBJ1-1; 7 bases fit TRBD1. Germline V gene lookup returns CDR1 LNHDA and CDR2 SQIVND (reference sequence). J was trimmed by 3 bases and V by 3 bases; bases with no gene match: 10. CDR3 size: 16 residues. CDR3 sequence (DNA): TGTGCCAGTAGTATTCGGCAGGGGGTAAGTGACACTGAAGCTTTCTTT. The encoded protein is CASSIRQGVSDTEAFF.

This clone was seen a few times. The V call is TRBV10-3, the J call TRBJ1-2; D remains unclear. The germline V and J ends were trimmed by 0 bases and 4 bases, with 18 bases remaining between them. This CDR3 spans 17 amino acids. The germline CDR1 and CDR2 sequences are ENHRY and SYGVKD. For the CDR3, the DNA is TGTGCCATCAGTGAGTCTCCGACCCCGGGGAGGCTCTATGGCTACACCTTC. It encodes CAISESPTPGRLYGYTF.

The chain links TRBV19 to TRBJ2-1; TRBD2 matches at 7 bases. J lost 4 bases, V lost 6 bases, and 15 bases had no gene match. This CDR3 region has 17 residues. In germline, CDR1 is LNHDA, CDR2 SQIVND (reference sequence). CDR3 amino acids: CASRNSMEGRAYNEQFF. Here the CDR3 DNA reads TGTGCCAGTAGAAACTCTATGGAGGGGAGGGCTTACAATGAGCAGTTCTTC.

The chain employs TRBV7-9 and TRBJ2-2, with TRBD1 identical over 7 bases. The trim removed 6 bases at V and 7 bases at J, leaving 5 bases unmatched. Germline CDR1 reads SEHNR; CDR2 reads FQNEAQ (reference sequence). This CDR3 spans 13 amino acids. For the CDR3, the DNA is TGTGCCAGCAGTTTCCAGGGGGACGGGGAGCTGTTTTTT. This translates into CASSFQGDGELFF.

This sequence joins TRBV11-3 and TRBJ1-1; D is uncertain. Germline CDR1 and CDR2: SGHNT and YENEEA. The CDR3 runs 15 residues. The V end lost 1 base, the J end lost 0 bases, and 9 bases lay between the germline ends. CDR3 residues: CASSLGGQLNTEAFF. The CDR3 nucleotides are TGTGCCAGCAGCTTAGGTGGGCAGCTGAACACTGAAGCTTTCTTT.